The 30 T cell receptor beta chains presented below share a single source sample, sequenced in a study of shared clonotypes between healthy human individuals. Naivety among CD8 cells was defined by CD45RO negativity and positive CCR7 selection, thereby excluding terminally differentiated effector memory CD45RA+ cells. The assay was immunoSEQ multiplex PCR, and TCRdb's table has in-frame clones only and misses some. The sample lists over 2 million clones, 85% to 95% occurring once. Sequenced material: naive CD8+ T cells sorted from blood. The receptor set was obtained from a man aged 18 to 30 in good health.

Here the CDR3 DNA reads TGTGCCAGTAGTATACTCAGCGGGATGGGGGAGACCCAGTACTTC. Translation gives CASSILSGMGETQYF. V gene TRBV19 combines with J gene TRBJ2-5, with TRBD2 identical over 7 bases. Trimming cost V 2 bases and J 5 bases; bases outside gene matches: 8. Germline loops: CDR1 LNHDA, CDR2 SQIVND (reference sequence). This CDR3 region has 15 residues.

V is TRBV5-6 and J is TRBJ2-7; 8 nucleotides agree with TRBD1. This CDR3 comprises 14 residues. Germline values: CDR1 SGHDT, CDR2 YYEEEE. V was pared by 4 bases and J by 2 bases, with 5 bases of the junction left unmatched. The CDR3 region has the DNA TGTGCCAGCAGCCTCCGGACAGGGCCCTACGAGCAGTACTTC. This encodes CASSLRTGPYEQYF.

The rearrangement joins TRBV28 to TRBJ2-5; D unclear. This CDR3 is built from 14 residues. V was pared by 6 bases and J by 5 bases, with 16 bases between. In germline, CDR1 is MDHEN, CDR2 SYDVKM. In DNA, the CDR3 is TGTGCCAGCAGCCCCTCCGGGTGGGGTGAGACCCAGTACTTC. Amino acid sequence: CASSPSGWGETQYF.

The chain has TRBV5-1 and TRBJ2-7, with TRBD2 matching over 7 bases. Per the germline V gene, CDR1 is SGHRS and CDR2 is YFSETQ. The CDR3 spans 14 residues. The V gene end was trimmed by 1 base and the J gene end by 3 bases; junction bases not matched to a gene: 4. CDR3 in DNA: TGCGCCAGCAGCTTGCGTCCGGGGGGCTACGAGCAGTACTTC. This codes for CASSLRPGGYEQYF.

The table lists this clone with a count of one. The chain joins TRBV7-9 to TRBJ2-7; perhaps TRBD2 as D (6 bases). Trimming pared 1 base from V and 1 base from J, leaving 17 bases between. CDR3 length equals 17 residues. Germline assignment: CDR1 SEHNR and CDR2 FQNEAQ (reference sequence). CDR3 bases: TGTGCCAGCAGCTTAGGTTCTGGGGGGATGAAGTCCTACGAGCAGTACTTC. Its translation: CASSLGSGGMKSYEQYF.

The rearrangement joins TRBV15 to TRBJ2-7; D perhaps matches TRBD2 (5 bases). V was shortened by 7 bases and J by 3 bases, with 13 bases between the two germline ends. The V gene's germline CDR1 is LNHNV and CDR2 YYDKDF (reference sequence). The CDR3 has 13 amino acids. CDR3 nucleotides: TGTGCCACCACCAGCGGCTGGGGCTACGAGCAGTACTTC. Translating gives CATTSGWGYEQYF.

Note on this clone: The same CDR3 can be traced to other DNA sequences in this sample. The chain combines TRBV13 with TRBJ2-7, with 7 positions matching TRBD1. The germline V gene has CDR1 PRHDT and CDR2 FYEKMQ (reference sequence). The CDR3 is 13 amino acids. The J segment lost 4 bases and the V segment lost 5 bases, leaving 5 bases of the junction unmatched. The CDR3 loop reads CASSRDRVYEQYF. The CDR3 DNA sequence: TGTGCCAGCAGCCGAGACAGGGTTTACGAGCAGTACTTC.

The gene calls are TRBV27 and TRBJ2-5, with D maybe TRBD2 (6 bases). The V gene's germline CDR1 is MNHEY and CDR2 SMNVEV (reference sequence). CDR3 length equals 14 residues. The V gene lost 5 bases and the J gene lost 2 bases, with 12 bases spanning the gap. CDR3: CASSPRERQETQYF. The CDR3 DNA reads as TGTGCCAGCAGTCCCCGGGAGCGTCAAGAGACCCAGTACTTC.

The chain recombines TRBV7-8 with TRBJ2-7, with D perhaps matching TRBD1 (5 bases). The CDR3 contains 17 residues. Germline V gene lookup returns CDR1 SGHVS and CDR2 FQNEAQ. V gave up 2 bases and J gave up 4 bases, with 21 bases separating them. The DNA for the CDR3 is TGTGCCAGCAGCTTAAACACAGTTGGTGTAGGGGAATACGAGCAGTACTTC. Protein product: CASSLNTVGVGEYEQYF.

The chain uses TRBV29-1 and TRBJ1-2, with TRBD1 as a possible D gene (5 bases). Germline V CDR1 and CDR2: SQVTM, ANQGSEA. This CDR3 spans 8 amino acids. CDR3 sequence reads: CRTDGYTF. CDR3 nucleotides: TGCAGGACAGATGGCTACACCTTC.

V and J are TRBV18 and TRBJ2-4, with D perhaps TRBD1 (6 bases). This CDR3 has 17 amino acids. Trimming stripped 2 bases from V and 0 bases from J, with 14 bases between. Germline CDR1 reads KGHSH; CDR2 reads LQKENI. CDR3 DNA: TGTGCCAGCTCACCATTTGGACACAGGGCAGCCAAAAACATTCAGTACTTC. Its protein is CASSPFGHRAAKNIQYF. Together with reference TRBV18 and TRBJ2-4, the CDR3 gives the full variable domain: NAGVMQNPRHLVRRRGQEARLRCSPMKGHSHVYWYRQLPEEGLKFMVYLQKENIIDESGMPKERFSAEFPKEGPSILRIQQVVRGDSAAYFCASSPFGHRAAKNIQYFGAGTRLSVL.

The table lists this clone with a count of one. CDR3 nucleotides: TGCGCCAGCAGCCCCCGGGACAGGGGGGCAGATACGCAGTATTTT. The encoded protein is CASSPRDRGADTQYF. The chain joins TRBV4-1 to TRBJ2-3, with 11 bases identical to TRBD1. Per germline, CDR1 MGHRA and CDR2 YSYEKL. V shed 4 bases and J 4 bases; nucleotides not matched to a gene: 4. This CDR3 has 15 amino acids.

This chain connects TRBV7-6 to TRBJ2-2; D is undetermined. CDR1 is SGHVS, CDR2 FNYEAQ, per germline. CDR3 length equals 16 residues. V was shortened by 1 base and J by 0 bases, with 9 bases between the two germline ends. CDR3 DNA: TGTGCCAGCAGCTTAGTGTTAAACGCGAACACCGGGGAGCTGTTTTTT. It translates to CASSLVLNANTGELFF.

The chain couples TRBV19 to TRBJ2-2; no definite D call. This CDR3 is 12 amino acids long. Trimming shortened V by 0 bases and J by 8 bases, and 4 bases separated the two germline ends. Germline V gene data show CDR1 as LNHDA and CDR2 as SQIVND (reference sequence). The chain's CDR3 is CASSIDRGELFF. In nucleotides, the CDR3 is TGTGCCAGTAGTATAGATCGGGGGGAGCTGTTTTTT. Variable domain in full (rest from reference TRBV19 and TRBJ2-2): DGGITQSPKYLFRKEGQNVTLSCEQNLNHDAMYWYRQDPGQGLRLIYYSQIVNDFQKGDIAEGYSVSREKKESFPLTVTSAQKNPTAFYLCASSIDRGELFFGEGSRLTVL.

The chain recombines TRBV5-1 with TRBJ2-7; D assignment may be TRBD1 or TRBD2 (5 bases each). Deletions cut 2 bases from V and 2 bases from J, with 14 bases between. The CDR3 contains 15 residues. CDR1 is SGHRS, CDR2 YFSETQ, per germline. The CDR3 coding sequence is TGCGCCAGCAGCTTCGTACCCGGGGCCGCCTACGAGCAGTACTTC. Its translation: CASSFVPGAAYEQYF.

The V and J genes are TRBV6-1 and TRBJ2-2, with a tentative D call TRBD2 (5 bases). The germline CDR1 and CDR2 sequences are MNHNS and SASEGT. CDR3 size: 15 residues. Trimming left V 3 bases short and J 4 bases short, with 12 bases between. DNA of the CDR3: TGTGCCAGCAGTGATCGATTGGGAGTCACCGGGGAGCTGTTTTTT. Amino acid sequence: CASSDRLGVTGELFF.

The rearrangement links TRBV5-6 to TRBJ2-7, with unresolved D. With 5 bases removed from V and 1 base from J, the gap between germline ends came to 7 bases. Germline CDR1 is SGHDT and CDR2 is YYEEEE. The CDR3 has 12 residues. The CDR3 sequence: CASSGESYEQYF. In DNA, the CDR3 is TGTGCCAGCAGTGGAGAGTCCTACGAGCAGTACTTC.

This sequence joins TRBV30 and TRBJ2-7, with D maybe TRBD1 (6 bases). CDR3 length: 17 residues. Germline V CDR1 and CDR2: GTSNPN, SVGIG (reference sequence). Trimming cost V 3 bases and J 2 bases, with 23 bases left between them. CDR3 loop: CAWSFPTSRDITYEQYF. Written as DNA, the CDR3 is TGTGCCTGGAGCTTCCCAACGTCCCGGGACATAACCTACGAGCAGTACTTC.

This chain links TRBV27 with TRBJ2-5; 10 bases line up with TRBD1. The CDR3 is made up of 15 amino acids. Trimming took 1 base from V and 5 from J; bases not matched to a gene: 4. CDR1 and CDR2 from the germline V gene are MNHEY and SMNVEV (reference sequence). CDR3 nucleotides: TGTGCCAGCAGTTTATTGGGACAGGGGTTGGAGACCCAGTACTTC. Encoded protein: CASSLLGQGLETQYF.

The gene calls are TRBV14 and TRBJ2-1; TRBD2 matches 7 bases. This CDR3 is built from 15 residues. Germline loops: CDR1 SGHDN, CDR2 FVKESK. J gave up 8 bases and V 1 base, and 8 bases lay outside the gene matches. CDR3 coding DNA: TGTGCCAGCAGCCAAGGGACTAGTGAGATCGATGAGCAGTTCTTC. As protein: CASSQGTSEIDEQFF. The whole variable domain, remainder taken from reference TRBV14 and TRBJ2-1, is EAGVTQFPSHSVIEKGQTVTLRCDPISGHDNLYWYRRVMGKEIKFLLHFVKESKQDESGMPNNRFLAERTGGTYSTLKVQPAELEDSGVYFCASSQGTSEIDEQFFGPGTRLTVL.

The gene calls are TRBV6-5 and TRBJ2-1, with D uncertain. The germline V and J ends were trimmed by 4 bases and 0 bases, with 13 bases remaining between them. This CDR3 is 16 amino acids long. CDR1 and CDR2 (germline): MNHEY, SVGAGI. CDR3 coding DNA: TGTGCCAGCAGTTGGGAACCGGCTAGCTCCTACAATGAGCAGTTCTTC. Its protein is CASSWEPASSYNEQFF.

The chain uses TRBV4-1 and TRBJ2-7; TRBD1 might be the D (5 bases). This CDR3 has 15 residues. V was pared by 0 bases and J by 5 bases, with 14 bases between. Germline CDR1 MGHRA, CDR2 YSYEKL. CDR3 sequence: CASSQDYRGSHEQYF. The CDR3 DNA reads as TGCGCCAGCAGCCAAGATTATAGGGGCAGCCACGAGCAGTACTTC.

A single count supports this clone. CDR3 region: CASSLKGRPGEQYF. CDR3 coding DNA: TGTGCCAGCAGCCTAAAGGGCAGACCTGGCGAGCAGTACTTC. The J gene is TRBJ2-7, the V gene TRBV13; D gene uncertain. Per germline, CDR1 PRHDT and CDR2 FYEKMQ (reference sequence). This CDR3 region has 14 residues. The ends were cut back, 5 bases at V and 6 bases at J, with 17 bases in the middle.

This rearrangement joins TRBV5-1 to TRBJ1-1; TRBD1 matches 9 bases. The V gene's germline CDR1 is SGHRS and CDR2 YFSETQ. After removal of 0 bases from V and 0 bases from J, the junction contained 9 bases not matched to a gene. This CDR3 is built from 18 residues. The CDR3 coding sequence is TGCGCCAGCAGCTTGGCTTTGGGACAGGGCTCCATGAACACTGAAGCTTTCTTT. The encoded protein is CASSLALGQGSMNTEAFF.

V is TRBV4-1 and J is TRBJ2-7; 12 bases are a match to TRBD2. The CDR3 covers 15 residues. Losses at the gene ends were 4 bases for V and 5 bases for J; bases not matched to a gene: 6. Germline CDR1 MGHRA, CDR2 YSYEKL. CDR3 residues: CASSLGLAGINEQYF. DNA of the CDR3: TGCGCCAGCAGCCTCGGACTAGCGGGGATCAACGAGCAGTACTTC.

This clone was counted once. The chain joins TRBV5-4 to TRBJ2-7; no reliable D call. The V gene lost 4 bases and the J gene lost 2 bases, with 13 bases spanning the gap. Germline loops: CDR1 SGHNT, CDR2 YYREEE (reference sequence). CDR3 size: 14 residues. In DNA form, the CDR3 reads TGTGCCAGCAGCACCGACGGTTACACCTACGAGCAGTACTTC. It specifies CASSTDGYTYEQYF.

This clone was recorded at least ten times. V gene TRBV2 combines with J gene TRBJ2-7, with D tentatively TRBD2 (5 bases). V gave up 8 bases and J gave up 3 bases, with 8 bases separating them. The CDR3 runs to 11 residues. CDR1 is SNHLY and CDR2 is FYNNEI in the germline V gene. The CDR3 spells CASWGDYEQYF. CDR3 bases: TGTGCCAGCTGGGGAGACTACGAGCAGTACTTC.

The chain combines TRBV5-8 with TRBJ1-1, with D possibly TRBD1 on 5 matching bases. The V and J ends lost 0 bases and 5 bases respectively, with 14 bases between them. The CDR3 is 15 residues long. CDR1 SGHTS and CDR2 YDEGEE come from the germline V gene. The CDR3 DNA sequence: TGTGCCAGCAGCTTGGGGGTGGGGCTGGGAACTGAAGCTTTCTTT. Residues: CASSLGVGLGTEAFF.

Notes on this clone: One end of the junction does not line up with germline, which may come from a read error. The chain is built from TRBV4-1 and TRBJ2-1; TRBD2 matches at 8 bases. Per the germline V gene, CDR1 is MGHRA and CDR2 is YSYEKL. CDR3 length equals 15 residues. CDR3 sequence reads: CASSQDMLEGSGDLF. Here the CDR3 DNA reads TGCGCCAGCAGCCAAGATATGTTGGAGGGTAGCGGGGACCTCTTC.

This chain uses TRBV10-2 with TRBJ2-1, with 8 bases that match TRBD2. Germline assignment: CDR1 WSHSY and CDR2 SAAADI. The CDR3 has 17 residues. The V segment lost 0 bases and the J segment 3 bases; nucleotides outside the gene matches: 7. The CDR3 reads CASSESNPAGVYNEQFF. The CDR3 bases are TGCGCCAGCAGTGAGTCAAATCCAGCGGGAGTCTACAATGAGCAGTTCTTC.